A selection of T cell receptor beta chains follows, all from one sample in a study of graft-versus-host responses after intestinal transplantation. Profiled with immunoSEQ multiplex PCR; TCRdb holds only in-frame clones, not every one. Counted here are about 40,000 clones, approximately 96% occurring once; the ten biggest clones make up roughly 0.58%. Their specific antigens are unknown. Specimen: unstimulated CD8+ T cells sorted from spleen or lymph node cells, collected before transplant. These TCRs come from a human donor who was the organ donor for an intestinal transplant. CDR3s include the opening cysteine and the closing phenylalanine or tryptophan. The D gene is left open where the match is weak. Clone size appears in some rows only: once, few, many, or a class for an expanded clone.

D gene	J gene	clone size	V gene	CDR3 DNA	CDR3 protein
NA	TRBJ2-1	NA	TRBV7-9	TGTGCCAGCAGCCCCACAGGGCACAATGAGCAGTTCTTC	CASSPTGHNEQFF
NA	TRBJ2-3	NA	TRBV5-1	TGCGCCGCCGACCATAGTCAGGGTGAAGATACGCAGTATTTT	CAADHSQGEDTQYF
NA	TRBJ2-2	NA	TRBV14	TGTGCCAGCAGCCAAGACACTTACACCGGGGAGCTGTTTTTT	CASSQDTYTGELFF
TRBD2	TRBJ2-7	NA	TRBV6-5	TGTGCCACGACGGGACTATACTACGAGCAGTACTTC	CATTGLYYEQYF
NA	TRBJ1-2	NA	TRBV18	TGTGCCAGCTCACCACAACGGAATCGGCAGGGATTTTTTAACTATGGCTACACCTTC	CASSPQRNRQGFFNYGYTF
NA	TRBJ2-5	NA	TRBV6-5	TGTGCCAGCAGTTACAGGGAGACCCAGTACTTC	CASSYRETQYF
NA	TRBJ2-5	NA	TRBV7-9	TGTGCCAGCAGCTTAGCGACCGCAGGCCAAGAGACCCAGTACTTC	CASSLATAGQETQYF
NA	TRBJ1-2	once	TRBV7-9	TGTGCCAGCAGCCCCCCCTGGGTCGCCTATGGCTACACCTTC	CASSPPWVAYGYTF
NA	TRBJ1-1	NA	TRBV6-4	TGTGCCAGCAGTGACTCGCCAGGGTACACTGAAGCTTTCTTT	CASSDSPGYTEAFF
NA	TRBJ1-2	NA	TRBV15	TGTGCCACCAGGGCGGGAAATCTTGGCTACACCTTC	CATRAGNLGYTF
NA	TRBJ2-7	NA	TRBV15	TGTGCCACCAGCAGAGGTTCGTCTAGCTACTACGAGCAGTACTTC	CATSRGSSSYYEQYF
NA	TRBJ1-4	NA	TRBV6-1	TGTGCCAGCACCGGGTTTGAAGAAAAACTGTTTTTT	CASTGFEEKLFF
NA	TRBJ1-2	NA	TRBV5-4	TGTGCCAGCAGCTTGAGGGGGAAGGGCTATGGCTACACCTTC	CASSLRGKGYGYTF
NA	TRBJ2-7	NA	TRBV18	TGTGCCAGCTCAGCGACCGGGACGTACGAGCAGTACTTC	CASSATGTYEQYF
TRBD2	TRBJ2-5	NA	TRBV4-1	TGCGCCAGCAGCCAAGTAGCGGGGGGCCATCAAGAGACCCAGTACTTC	CASSQVAGGHQETQYF
TRBD2	TRBJ2-3	few	TRBV6-4	TGTGCCAGCAGTGACTCGACTAGCGGGGGCACAGATACGCAGTATTTT	CASSDSTSGGTDTQYF
NA	TRBJ2-1	NA	TRBV4-1	TGCGCCAGCAGCCACCCCCCCGCCAATGAGCAGTTCTTC	CASSHPPANEQFF
NA	TRBJ2-7	NA	TRBV5-8	TGTGCCAGCAGCTTAAGTCTCGAGCAGTACTTC	CASSLSLEQYF
NA	TRBJ2-7	once	TRBV6-5	TGTGCCAGCAGTTACAGTAAGACAGGGACTTACGAGCAGTACTTC	CASSYSKTGTYEQYF
NA	TRBJ1-1	NA	TRBV7-9	TGTGCCAGCAGACCTCCTAACAAGAACACTGAAGCTTTCTTT	CASRPPNKNTEAFF
NA	TRBJ2-6	NA	TRBV28	TGTGCCAGCAGTTGGCTTCCGGGACTTTCTAACGTCCTGACTTTC	CASSWLPGLSNVLTF
TRBD1	TRBJ1-2	NA	TRBV6-5	TGTGCCAGCAGCTACAGGGGCGGCTACACCTTC	CASSYRGGYTF
TRBD2	TRBJ2-5	NA	TRBV6-5	TGTGCCAGCAGTTATACACTAGCGGAAGAGACCCAGTACTTC	CASSYTLAEETQYF
TRBD2	TRBJ2-5	NA	TRBV9	TGTGCCAGCAGCAGCGGGGGGGCCCAAGAGACCCAGTACTTC	CASSSGGAQETQYF
TRBD2	TRBJ2-5	NA	TRBV6-1	TGTGCCAGCTCTCAACTAGCGGGGGGGCTGGAGACCCAGTACTTC	CASSQLAGGLETQYF
NA	TRBJ1-2	NA	TRBV21-1	TGTGCCAGCAGCGTACAGGGTTTCTATGGCTACACCTTC	CASSVQGFYGYTF
NA	TRBJ2-7	NA	TRBV5-1	TGCGCCAGCAGCACCGGGACAACCTACGAGCAGTACTTC	CASSTGTTYEQYF
NA	TRBJ1-1	NA	TRBV4-1	TGCGCCAGCAGCCAAGTCTGGGTTACCACTGAAGCTTTCTTT	CASSQVWVTTEAFF
TRBD1	TRBJ1-2	once	TRBV6-6	TGTGCCAGCAGGACAGGGGCGGAGGACTATGGCTACACCTTC	CASRTGAEDYGYTF
TRBD1	TRBJ2-5	NA	TRBV7-2	TGTGCCAGCAGCTCCCCGACAGGGCTAGAGACCCAGTACTTC	CASSSPTGLETQYF
NA	TRBJ2-3	NA	TRBV6-4	TGTGCCAGCAGGGTAATTAGACTAGACCCGATCACAGATACGCAGTATTTT	CASRVIRLDPITDTQYF
NA	TRBJ1-2	NA	TRBV5-6	TGTGCCAGCAGCTTGCATGTTTGGTCGTATGGCTACACCTTC	CASSLHVWSYGYTF
TRBD2	TRBJ2-3	NA	TRBV7-3	TGTGCCAGCAGCCCCGGGACTAGCGGGGGGGCATGGGATACGCAGTATTTT	CASSPGTSGGAWDTQYF
NA	TRBJ1-5	NA	TRBV7-9	TGTGCCAGCAGCTTTGGGGATCAGCCCCAGCATTTT	CASSFGDQPQHF
TRBD1	TRBJ1-4	NA	TRBV5-1	TGCGCCAGCAGACCCGGGACAGGGAATGAAAAACTGTTTTTT	CASRPGTGNEKLFF
NA	TRBJ2-2	NA	TRBV18	TGTGCCAGCTCACCACCAGTCGGGGAGCTGTTTTTT	CASSPPVGELFF
NA	TRBJ1-1	once	TRBV28	TGTGCCAGCAGTTTGGGGGGGCCTTGGGCTTTCTTT	CASSLGGPWAFF
TRBD2	TRBJ2-1	once	TRBV6-5	TGTGCCAGCAGTTACCCTGGGACTAGCGGAAACAATGAGCAGTTCTTC	CASSYPGTSGNNEQFF
NA	TRBJ2-7	NA	TRBV29-1	TGCAGCGTAAGGGACGGACTCTCCTACGAGCAGTACTTC	CSVRDGLSYEQYF
TRBD1	TRBJ2-7	once	TRBV2	TGTGCCAGCAGGGAGACAGGGCCATGGTACGAGCAGTACTTC	CASRETGPWYEQYF
TRBD2	TRBJ2-1	NA	TRBV7-9	TGTGCCAGCAGCCAGGGACTAGCGGGGGCCCCTAGGAGAAATGAGCAGTTCTTC	CASSQGLAGAPRRNEQFF
NA	TRBJ2-7	NA	TRBV2	TGTGCCAGCAGTGGGATTAAGGGGCCCTACGAGCAGTACTTC	CASSGIKGPYEQYF
NA	TRBJ2-7	once	TRBV7-9	TGTGCCAGCAGCTTCGGCCGGGGGTGGAACGAGCAGTACTTC	CASSFGRGWNEQYF
NA	TRBJ1-5	once	TRBV5-6	TGTGCCAGCAGCTTGTGGGGGGGCGGGCAGCCCCAGCATTTT	CASSLWGGGQPQHF
NA	TRBJ1-5	NA	TRBV2	TGTGCCAGCAGTGGGGTTCCCGAAGGCCTCAATCAGCCCCAGCATTTT	CASSGVPEGLNQPQHF
NA	TRBJ1-1	once	TRBV9	TGTGCCAGCAGCGTTGCAGGGAGCACTGAAGCTTTCTTT	CASSVAGSTEAFF
NA	TRBJ2-7	NA	TRBV10-2	TGCGCCAGCAGTGATGAGACAGGCCACGAGCAGTACTTC	CASSDETGHEQYF
NA	TRBJ1-2	NA	TRBV5-6	TGTGCCAGCAGCCCTACTGGGGGCGGGGGCTACACCTTC	CASSPTGGGGYTF
TRBD1	TRBJ2-1	NA	TRBV18	TGTGCCAGCTCACCACCGCACAGGGGCTTCCCCAATGAGCAGTTCTTC	CASSPPHRGFPNEQFF
NA	TRBJ2-1	NA	TRBV18	TGTGCCAGCTCACCAGGGACCCTACAACCTGAGCAGTTCTTC	CASSPGTLQPEQFF
NA	TRBJ2-3	NA	TRBV6-1	TGTGCCAGTGGACAGACTTACACATATACGCAGTATTTT	CASGQTYTYTQYF
TRBD1	TRBJ1-5	NA	TRBV6-7	TGTGCCAGCAGTCCCCGGGACAGGGGTCCCTATCAGCCCCAGCATTTT	CASSPRDRGPYQPQHF
NA	TRBJ1-5	NA	TRBV19	TGTGCCAGTAGTACCCGAGGGAGTGCTTATGCGAAGAGCAATCAGCCCCAGCATTTT	CASSTRGSAYAKSNQPQHF
TRBD2	TRBJ2-7	NA	TRBV7-8	TGTGCCAGCAGCTTCGGACTAGCGGGGCTCCCCGAGCAGTACTTC	CASSFGLAGLPEQYF